Below, 25 T cell receptor beta chains from the same sample are listed, as sequenced in a study of CD8 T cells in ankylosing spondylitis. TCRdb recomputed calls from the 5' RACE reads with MiXCR, one row per CDR3 protein. This table has around 130,000 distinct CDR3 sequences, roughly 7.3% appearing once. Sequencing input: blood, either unsorted or a sorted T cell fraction (not recorded which). Receptors were obtained from a male donor with ankylosing spondylitis or in good health (not recorded which).

This clonotype appeared many times. This chain joins TRBV15 and TRBJ1-5; D is uncertain. Germline CDR1 reads LNHNV; CDR2 reads YYDKDF (reference sequence). The CDR3 sequence is 15 residues long. V was clipped by 1 base and J by 6 bases, with 13 bases between them. Here the CDR3 reads CATSRGKGSGQPQHF. The CDR3 nucleotides read TGTGCCACCAGCAGAGGGAAGGGATCGGGTCAGCCCCAGCATTTT.

This clonotype was seen repeatedly, ten times or more. This chain's CDR3 is CASSPTPQGAVLETQYF. DNA of the CDR3: TGTGCCAGCAGTCCCACCCCGCAGGGGGCGGTTTTGGAGACCCAGTACTTC. The chain employs TRBV28 and TRBJ2-5, with 8 nucleotides matching TRBD1. The CDR3 is made up of 17 amino acids. The trim removed 5 bases at V and 5 bases at J, leaving 16 bases unmatched. The germline CDR1 and CDR2 sequences are MDHEN and SYDVKM.

As concerns this clonotype: A much larger clonotype is one base distant, so this may be a read error. J is TRBJ1-2 and V is TRBV29-1, with a possible D match to TRBD1 (6 bases). V was shortened by 6 bases and J by 6 bases, with 14 bases between the two germline ends. Germline CDR1 reads SQVTM; CDR2 reads ANQGSEA. The length of the CDR3 is 12 residues. The CDR3 reads CSVAGQINGYTF. The DNA for the CDR3 is TGCAGCGTCGCCGGACAGATCAATGGCTACACCTTC.

This clonotype was recorded at least ten times. The chain is built from TRBV29-1 and TRBJ2-1; 7 positions match TRBD2. The CDR3 runs 13 residues. V trimming: 7 bases; J trimming: 7 bases; junction bases outside the gene matches: 10. Germline V CDR1 and CDR2: SQVTM, ANQGSEA. The CDR3 spells CSESGLKGNEQFF. The CDR3 bases are TGCAGCGAATCGGGACTAAAGGGTAATGAGCAGTTCTTC.

This clonotype was found many times. The chain has TRBV5-1 and TRBJ1-2; D ambiguous. There are 13 residues in the CDR3. Looked up from germline, CDR1 is SGHRS and CDR2 is YFSETQ. The V gene lost 0 bases and the J gene lost 6 bases, with 9 bases spanning the gap. CDR3 DNA sequence: TGCGCCAGCAGCTTGGGGGATTCTGATGGCTACACCTTC. Amino acids: CASSLGDSDGYTF.

This clonotype was seen repeatedly, ten times or more. The genes are TRBV5-1 and TRBJ2-3, with 11 positions matching TRBD2. Germline CDR1 is SGHRS and CDR2 is YFSETQ. The CDR3 is made up of 19 amino acids. Trimming removed 2 bases from V and 4 bases from J; junction bases left unmatched: 15. The CDR3: CASSFDPRGLAETADTQYF. The DNA of the CDR3 is TGCGCCAGCAGCTTCGACCCCCGGGGACTAGCGGAGACGGCAGATACGCAGTATTTT. Full variable domain (outside the CDR3, taken from reference TRBV5-1 and TRBJ2-3): KAGVTQTPRYLIKTRGQQVTLSCSPISGHRSVSWYQQTPGQGLQFLFEYFSETQRNKGNFPGRFSGRQFSNSRSEMNVSTLELGDSALYLCASSFDPRGLAETADTQYFGPGTRLTVL.

This clonotype was found many times. The chain links TRBV4-3 to TRBJ2-7; 7 nucleotides match TRBD1. Germline trimming cut 1 base from V and 2 bases from J; bases unmatched to any gene: 5. Per germline, CDR1 LGHNA and CDR2 YSLEER. This CDR3 is 15 amino acids long. CDR3 loop: CASSQGTGNAYEQYF. In DNA, the CDR3 is TGCGCCAGCAGCCAAGGGACAGGTAATGCCTACGAGCAGTACTTC.

This clonotype has ten or more counts. The chain couples TRBV29-1 to TRBJ2-1; 7 bases are shared with TRBD1. The CDR3 runs to 13 residues. J lost 10 bases, V lost 4 bases, and 10 bases had no gene match. Germline CDR1 SQVTM, CDR2 ANQGSEA. The CDR3 coding sequence is TGCAGCGTTGCTCGGACCCTGACAGGGGAGCAGTTCTTC. Encoded protein: CSVARTLTGEQFF.

Many counts were recorded for this clonotype. J is TRBJ2-2 and V is TRBV27, with a tentative D call TRBD1 (6 bases). The V end lost 2 bases, the J end lost 3 bases, and 10 bases lay between the germline ends. Germline V lookup: CDR1 MNHEY, CDR2 SMNVEV (reference sequence). CDR3 length: 15 amino acids. CDR3 protein: CASSLRQGYTGELFF. CDR3 sequence (DNA): TGTGCCAGCAGTTTAAGGCAGGGGTACACCGGGGAGCTGTTTTTT.

There are many counts of this clonotype. This rearrangement joins TRBV5-6 to TRBJ1-6; no firm D call. Germline CDR1 is SGHDT and CDR2 is YYEEEE. Trimming removed 6 bases at V and 3 bases at J, with 13 bases between. The CDR3 runs to 15 residues. For the CDR3, the DNA is TGTGCCAGCATGCCAAGGGCGGGCTATAATTCACCCCTCCACTTT. This encodes CASMPRAGYNSPLHF.

This clonotype was picked up many times. The chain links TRBV7-2 to TRBJ2-1; D is perhaps TRBD2 (5 bases). V lost 5 bases, J lost 9 bases, and 11 bases lay in between. CDR1 SGHTA and CDR2 FQGNSA come from the germline V gene. This CDR3 spans 12 amino acids. CDR3 nucleotide sequence: TGTGCCAGCAGCACTCGGGGAAGTGAGCAGTTCTTC. Encoded protein: CASSTRGSEQFF.

Many counts were recorded for this clonotype. The chain links TRBV5-1 to TRBJ1-2, with D unresolved. Between the trimmed V and J ends, which lost 0 bases and 0 bases, there was a span of 3 bases. Germline CDR1 and CDR2: SGHRS and YFSETQ. The CDR3 has 13 residues. The chain's CDR3 is CASSLGTNYGYTF. The CDR3 region has the DNA TGCGCCAGCAGCTTGGGGACTAACTATGGCTACACCTTC.

This clonotype was counted ten times or more. Written as DNA, the CDR3 is TGTGCCAGCTCACCCTCTTCAGGCAGGGCCCGGAACACTGAAGCTTTCTTT. It yields the protein CASSPSSGRARNTEAFF. The V gene is TRBV18, the J gene TRBJ1-1; D possibly corresponds to TRBD1 (5 bases). The CDR3 has 17 amino acids. Germline V CDR1 and CDR2: KGHSH, LQKENI. V shed 3 bases and J shed 1 base, with 18 bases lying between them.

There are many counts of this clonotype. The V call is TRBV5-1, the J call TRBJ2-7; D uncertain. From germline, CDR1 is SGHRS and CDR2 YFSETQ. This CDR3 comprises 14 residues. The ends were cut back, 3 bases at V and 3 bases at J, with 13 bases in the middle. In DNA form, the CDR3 reads TGCGCCAGCAGCTCCCGGCCCATCAGCTACGAGCAGTACTTC. It yields the protein CASSSRPISYEQYF.

This clonotype was observed many times. This chain joins TRBV20-1 and TRBJ2-3; TRBD2 agrees at 7 bases. Per the germline V gene, CDR1 is DFQATT and CDR2 is SNEGSKA (reference sequence). Trimming took 3 bases from V and 4 from J; bases not matched to a gene: 7. The CDR3 is 14 amino acids. The CDR3 protein is CSASKAGESDTQYF. The DNA for the CDR3 is TGCAGTGCTAGTAAGGCGGGGGAGTCAGATACGCAGTATTTT.

The table lists this clonotype with many counts. This chain links TRBV7-2 with TRBJ2-1; TRBD2 matches 11 bases. Germline trimming cut 5 bases from V and 9 bases from J; bases unmatched to any gene: 12. Germline loops: CDR1 SGHTA, CDR2 FQGNSA. This CDR3 region has 16 residues. CDR3 amino acids: CASSTQGLAGGREQFF. CDR3 bases: TGTGCCAGCAGCACCCAGGGGTTAGCGGGGGGGCGTGAGCAGTTCTTC.

This clonotype was seen many times. The chain links TRBV20-1 to TRBJ2-2; D is possibly TRBD1 or TRBD2 (6 bases each). The germline V gene has CDR1 DFQATT and CDR2 SNEGSKA (reference sequence). V dropped 6 bases and J dropped 8 bases, with 22 bases sitting between them. This CDR3 is built from 15 residues. The DNA of the CDR3 is TGCAGTGCCCCTAAGGGGGGCCCGTTCAGTGGGGAGCTGTTTTTT. Translation: CSAPKGGPFSGELFF.

This clonotype was counted many times. The chain employs TRBV6-2 or TRBV6-3 and TRBJ2-7, with 8 bases lining up with TRBD2. CDR3 length equals 16 residues. V lost 3 bases, J lost 2 bases, and 9 bases stayed unmatched. Looked up from germline, CDR1 is MNHEY and CDR2 is SVGEGT. The CDR3 here is CASSYEGGRPTYEQYF. The DNA of the CDR3 is TGTGCCAGCAGTTATGAGGGCGGGAGGCCCACCTACGAGCAGTACTTC.

This clonotype was detected ten times or more. This rearrangement joins TRBV4-1 to TRBJ2-1; D is undetermined. With 4 bases removed from V and 7 bases from J, the gap between germline ends came to 5 bases. The germline CDR1 and CDR2 sequences are MGHRA and YSYEKL. The CDR3 has 11 residues. The CDR3, as DNA: TGCGCCAGCAGCCGGCATAATGAGCAGTTCTTC. Residues: CASSRHNEQFF.

This clonotype showed up many times. The chain uses TRBV12-3 or TRBV12-4 and TRBJ1-2, with 7 bases fitting TRBD1. This CDR3 contains 15 residues. V gave up 5 bases and J gave up 4 bases; unmatched junction bases: 10. As DNA, the CDR3 is TGTGCCAGCAGTCCCCCCGGGACAGCTATCTATGGCTACACCTTC. Its protein product is CASSPPGTAIYGYTF.

This clonotype has ten or more counts. The rearrangement uses TRBV27 and TRBJ2-6; D is undetermined. This CDR3 region has 14 residues. The germline CDR1 and CDR2 sequences are MNHEY and SMNVEV (reference sequence). Trimming left V 2 bases short and J 0 bases short, with 2 bases between. The CDR3 reads CASSLLSGANVLTF. The CDR3 DNA reads TGTGCCAGCAGTTTACTCTCTGGGGCCAACGTCCTGACTTTC.

This clonotype was detected many times. The V gene is TRBV4-1, the J gene TRBJ1-1, with D possibly TRBD1 on 5 matching bases. V was cut by 1 base and J by 4 bases, with 10 bases left in between. Germline assignment: CDR1 MGHRA and CDR2 YSYEKL. CDR3 length equals 14 residues. CDR3 in DNA: TGCGCCAGCAGCCAAGCAGGGATCGGCACTGAAGCTTTCTTT. Protein sequence: CASSQAGIGTEAFF.

Comment on this clonotype: An end of the junction differs from the germline gene, which may be a read error. The gene calls are TRBV20-1 and TRBJ2-3; tentatively, D is TRBD2 (7 bases). The CDR3 spans 17 residues. Germline CDR1 reads DFQATT; CDR2 reads SNEGSKA (reference sequence). CDR3 in DNA: TGCAGTGCTAGAGATTCGTCGGCGGGGGCTAGCACAGGTACGCAGTATTTT. Protein sequence: CSARDSSAGASTGTQYF.

This clonotype was observed many times. The V gene is TRBV29-1, the J gene TRBJ1-2, with TRBD1 matching over 10 bases. Per the germline V gene, CDR1 is SQVTM and CDR2 is ANQGSEA. The CDR3 is 13 amino acids. The junction had 8 bases not matched to a gene; V was cut back by 7 bases and J by 6 bases. The CDR3 coding sequence is TGCAGCGGGGGGGACAGGGGCGTTGATGGCTACACCTTC. Amino acid sequence: CSGGDRGVDGYTF.

In its sample, this clonotype was seen many times. J is TRBJ1-2 and V is TRBV12-3 or TRBV12-4; 7 bases align to TRBD1. There are 15 residues in the CDR3. Losses at the gene ends were 6 bases for V and 4 bases for J; bases not matched to a gene: 11. The CDR3 DNA follows: TGTGCCAGCAGACTTAGACAGGGATTCCTCTATGGCTACACCTTC. It codes for CASRLRQGFLYGYTF.